In this sample, the clone carrying this TCR beta chain turned up a few times. Primers included in the PCR were 60 Vbeta and 13 Jbeta primers. The method was immunoSEQ multiplex PCR; TCRdb's version includes in-frame clones alone and lacks a portion of them. Of 150,000 to 180,000 clones detected, 79% appear once; the ten largest clones hold roughly 7.7%. The sample is drawn from a study of cytomegalovirus exposure and HLA in healthy donors. V shed 2 bases and J shed 9 bases, with 11 bases lying between them. The germline gives CDR1 MNHNS, CDR2 SASEGT. The CDR3 is 14 residues long. The sample was PBMCs. This sequence was found in a man aged 25-45 years in good health and CMV-seropositive. The chain is built from TRBV6-1 and TRBJ1-6, with D perhaps TRBD1 (5 bases). CDR3 sequence: CASSEWGRSSPLHF. The CDR3 nucleotides read TGTGCCAGCAGTGAATGGGGCCGTAGTTCACCCCTCCACTTT.